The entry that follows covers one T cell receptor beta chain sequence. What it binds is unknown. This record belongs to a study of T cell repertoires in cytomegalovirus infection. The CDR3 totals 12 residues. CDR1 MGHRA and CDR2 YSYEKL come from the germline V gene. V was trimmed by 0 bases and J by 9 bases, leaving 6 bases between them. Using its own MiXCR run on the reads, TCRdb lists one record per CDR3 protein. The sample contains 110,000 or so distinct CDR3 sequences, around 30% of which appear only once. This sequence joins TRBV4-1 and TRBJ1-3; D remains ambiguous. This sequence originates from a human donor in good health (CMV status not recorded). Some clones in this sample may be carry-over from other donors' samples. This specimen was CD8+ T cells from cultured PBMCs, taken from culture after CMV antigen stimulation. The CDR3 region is CASSQEESTIYF. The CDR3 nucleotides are TGCGCCAGCAGCCAAGAGGAGAGCACCATATATTTT.